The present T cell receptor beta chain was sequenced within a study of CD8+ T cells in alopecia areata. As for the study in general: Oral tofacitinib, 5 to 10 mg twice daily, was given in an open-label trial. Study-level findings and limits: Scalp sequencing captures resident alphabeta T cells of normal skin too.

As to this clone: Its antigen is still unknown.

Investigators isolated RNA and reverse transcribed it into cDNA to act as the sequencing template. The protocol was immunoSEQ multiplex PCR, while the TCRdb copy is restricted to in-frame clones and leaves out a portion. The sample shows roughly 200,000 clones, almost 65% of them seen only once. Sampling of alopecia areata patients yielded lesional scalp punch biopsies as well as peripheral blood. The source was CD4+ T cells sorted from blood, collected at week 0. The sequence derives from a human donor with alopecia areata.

The CDR3 nucleotides read TGTGCCAGCAGTTTAACAGGGGGCGCCGGTAATTCACCCCTCCACTTT. Its protein is CASSLTGGAGNSPLHF. The chain recombines TRBV7-2 with TRBJ1-6; 9 positions match TRBD1. CDR1 and CDR2 from the germline V gene are SGHTA and FQGNSA. The CDR3 length is 16 residues. With 6 bases clipped from V and 6 bases from J, the junction kept 9 bases outside the gene matches.